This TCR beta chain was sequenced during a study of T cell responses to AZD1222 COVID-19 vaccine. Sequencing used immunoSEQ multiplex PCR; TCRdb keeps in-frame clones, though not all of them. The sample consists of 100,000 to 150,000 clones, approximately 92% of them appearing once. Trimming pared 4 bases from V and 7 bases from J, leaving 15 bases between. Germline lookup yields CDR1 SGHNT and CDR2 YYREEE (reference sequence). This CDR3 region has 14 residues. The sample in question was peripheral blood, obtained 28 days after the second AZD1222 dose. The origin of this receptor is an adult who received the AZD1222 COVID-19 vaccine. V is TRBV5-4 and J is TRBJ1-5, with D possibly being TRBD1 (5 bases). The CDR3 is CASSTGGAGQPQHF. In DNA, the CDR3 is TGTGCCAGCAGCACTGGAGGGGCGGGGCAGCCCCAGCATTTT.